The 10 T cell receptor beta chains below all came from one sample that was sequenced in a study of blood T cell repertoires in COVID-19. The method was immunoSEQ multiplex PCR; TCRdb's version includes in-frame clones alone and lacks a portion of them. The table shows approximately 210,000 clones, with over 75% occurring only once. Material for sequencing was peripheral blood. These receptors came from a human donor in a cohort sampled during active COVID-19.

The CDR3 protein is CASRPGTSGNRPQFF. DNA of the CDR3: TGTGCCAGCAGACCCGGGACTAGCGGGAACCGGCCGCAGTTCTTC. The rearrangement links TRBV6-5 to TRBJ2-1; 13 bases match TRBD2. From germline, CDR1 is MNHEY and CDR2 SVGAGI. V shed 6 bases and J 12 bases; nucleotides not matched to a gene: 11. The CDR3 is 15 amino acids.

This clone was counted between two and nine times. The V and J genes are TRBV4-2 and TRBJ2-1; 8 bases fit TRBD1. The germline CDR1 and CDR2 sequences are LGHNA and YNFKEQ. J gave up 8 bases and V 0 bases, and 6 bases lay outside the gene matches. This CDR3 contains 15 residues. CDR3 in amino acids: CASSQDRNRGDEQFF. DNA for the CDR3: TGTGCCAGCAGCCAAGATCGAAACAGGGGGGATGAGCAGTTCTTC.

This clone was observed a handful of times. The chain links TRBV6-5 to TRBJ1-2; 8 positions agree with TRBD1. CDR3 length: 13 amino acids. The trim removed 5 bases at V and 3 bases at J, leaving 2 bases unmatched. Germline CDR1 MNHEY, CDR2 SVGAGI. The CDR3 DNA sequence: TGTGCCAGCAGTAAGGACAGGGACTATGGCTACACCTTC. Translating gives CASSKDRDYGYTF.

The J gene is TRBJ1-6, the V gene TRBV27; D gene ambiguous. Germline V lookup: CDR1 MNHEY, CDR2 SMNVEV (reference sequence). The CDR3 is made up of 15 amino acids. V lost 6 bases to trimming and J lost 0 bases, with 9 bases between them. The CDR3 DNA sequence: TGTGCCAGCAGCTCCGGGAGCTCCTATAATTCACCCCTCCACTTT. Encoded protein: CASSSGSSYNSPLHF.

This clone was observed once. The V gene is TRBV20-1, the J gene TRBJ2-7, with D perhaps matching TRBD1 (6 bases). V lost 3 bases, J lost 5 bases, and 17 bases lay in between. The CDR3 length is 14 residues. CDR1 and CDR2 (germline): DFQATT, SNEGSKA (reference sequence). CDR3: CSASQLHRVDEQYF. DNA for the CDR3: TGCAGTGCTAGTCAACTCCACAGGGTAGACGAGCAGTACTTC.

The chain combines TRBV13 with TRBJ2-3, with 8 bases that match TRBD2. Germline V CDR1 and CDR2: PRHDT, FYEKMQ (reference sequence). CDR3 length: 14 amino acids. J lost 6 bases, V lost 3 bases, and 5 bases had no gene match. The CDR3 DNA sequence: TGTGCCAGCAGCTTTTTCGGGAGGGGGGATACGCAGTATTTT. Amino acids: CASSFFGRGDTQYF.

The CDR3 nucleotides read TGTGCCAGCAGCCAAGATCGACTAGCGGGAGTAGGCACAGATACGCAGTATTTT. Encoded protein: CASSQDRLAGVGTDTQYF. The chain is built from TRBV4-2 and TRBJ2-3; TRBD2 agrees at 12 bases. J lost 1 base, V lost 0 bases, and 5 bases had no gene match. In germline, CDR1 is LGHNA, CDR2 YNFKEQ. The CDR3 sequence is 18 residues long.

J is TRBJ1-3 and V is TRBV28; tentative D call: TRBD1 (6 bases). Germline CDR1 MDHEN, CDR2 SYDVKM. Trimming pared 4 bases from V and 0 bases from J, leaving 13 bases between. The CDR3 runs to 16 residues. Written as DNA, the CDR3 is TGTGCCAGCAGTTGGACAGCTCAATCCTCTGGAAACACCATATATTTT. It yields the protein CASSWTAQSSGNTIYF.

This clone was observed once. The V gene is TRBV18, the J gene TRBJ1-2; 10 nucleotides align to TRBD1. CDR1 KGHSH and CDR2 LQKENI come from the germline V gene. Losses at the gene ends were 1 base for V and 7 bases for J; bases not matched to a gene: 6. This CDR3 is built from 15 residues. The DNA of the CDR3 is TGTGCCAGCTCACCACTTGACAGGGGGCGGCCTGGCTACACCTTC. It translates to CASSPLDRGRPGYTF.

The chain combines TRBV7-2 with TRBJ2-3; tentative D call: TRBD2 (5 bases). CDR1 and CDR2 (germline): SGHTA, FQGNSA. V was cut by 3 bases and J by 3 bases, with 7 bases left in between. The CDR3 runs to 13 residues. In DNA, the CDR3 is TGTGCCAGCAGCTTGTCGGGAACAGATACGCAGTATTTT. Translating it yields CASSLSGTDTQYF.